A selection of T cell receptor beta chains follows, all from one sample in a study of molecular identifiers for immune sequencing clone quantification. TCRdb fed the PCR reads into MiXCR, producing one record per CDR3 protein. The sample shows around 470,000 distinct CDR3 sequences, about a quarter of them seen only once. The sample taken for sequencing was naive CD8+ T cells from blood, with Jurkat cell RNA spiked in. The receptors derive from a human donor in good health. Some libraries in this study had Jurkat cell RNA spiked in. Both conserved end residues are part of each CDR3. A D gene is named only where the DNA matches it firmly. Part of the rows lack a size; the others show once, few, many or a class for expanded clones.

TRBJ2-5,TRBV4-3,once,TRBD2,CASSQDLGLAGGSSETQYF,TGCGCCAGCAGCCAAGATCTAGGACTAGCGGGGGGGTCTAGTGAGACCCAGTACTTC
TRBJ2-2,TRBV30,few,TRBD1,CAWSVQGAGELFF,TGTGCCTGGAGTGTACAGGGGGCCGGGGAGCTGTTTTTT
TRBJ1-1,TRBV7-9,-,-,CASSPSGLSDTEAFF,TGTGCCAGCAGCCCCAGCGGGTTATCAGACACTGAAGCTTTCTTT
TRBJ1-1,TRBV28,-,TRBD1,CASSRDRGYTEAFF,TGTGCCAGCAGTAGGGACAGGGGATACACTGAAGCTTTCTTT
TRBJ2-4,TRBV11-2,-,-,CASSLGRGVYLAKNIQYF,TGTGCCAGCAGCTTAGGAAGGGGGGTATACTTAGCCAAAAACATTCAGTACTTC
TRBJ2-7,TRBV28,-,-,CASSFRGTHEQYF,TGTGCCAGCAGTTTCAGAGGTACCCACGAGCAGTACTTC
TRBJ2-2,TRBV7-9,many,-,CASSPLGYHGELFF,TGTGCCAGCAGCCCGCTCGGGTACCACGGGGAGCTGTTTTTT
TRBJ1-1,TRBV2,-,-,CASSEVSRGNTEAFF,TGTGCCAGCAGTGAAGTTAGCAGGGGGAACACTGAAGCTTTCTTT
TRBJ2-7,TRBV20-1,few,TRBD2,CSARVASGRSSYEQYF,TGCAGTGCTAGAGTGGCTAGCGGGAGAAGCTCCTACGAGCAGTACTTC
TRBJ1-1,TRBV20-1,many,-,CSARDVQGTAEAFF,TGCAGTGCTAGAGATGTTCAGGGCACCGCTGAAGCTTTCTTT
TRBJ2-7,TRBV4-1,few,-,CASSQAAGTYYEQYF,TGCGCCAGCAGCCAAGCCGCAGGGACCTACTACGAGCAGTACTTC
TRBJ2-2,TRBV28,-,-,CASSLLQGSGELFF,TGTGCCAGCAGTTTGTTACAGGGAAGCGGGGAGCTGTTTTTT
TRBJ2-3,TRBV20-1,-,TRBD1,CSARDLGGSSTDTQYF,TGCAGTGCTAGAGATCTAGGGGGCTCTAGCACAGATACGCAGTATTTT
TRBJ2-5,TRBV20-1,-,TRBD1,CSARDPKGDRNSPSEQFQETQYF,TGCAGTGCTAGAGACCCCAAGGGGGACAGAAATTCCCCCTCAGAACAATTCCAAGAGACCCAGTACTTC
TRBJ2-1,TRBV28,-,TRBD2,CASSPFGVAGYNEQFF,TGTGCCAGCAGTCCCTTCGGAGTAGCGGGGTACAATGAGCAGTTCTTC
TRBJ1-2,TRBV6-5,few,-,CASSYRTYYGSTF,TGTGCCAGCAGTTATAGGACGTACTATGGCTCCACCTTC
TRBJ1-5,TRBV7-2,-,TRBD1,CASSPGRGHNQPQHF,TGTGCCAGCAGCCCCGGGAGGGGGCACAATCAGCCCCAGCATTTT
TRBJ2-4,TRBV4-3,many,-,CASSQVDSKNIQYF,TGCGCCAGCAGCCAAGTGGACAGCAAAAACATTCAGTACTTC
TRBJ2-1,TRBV10-3,-,-,CAISPTGDEQFF,TGTGCCATCAGTCCAACTGGAGATGAGCAGTTCTTC
TRBJ1-1,TRBV29-1,many,-,CSVAGQNTEAFF,TGCAGCGTGGCAGGGCAGAACACTGAAGCTTTCTTT
TRBJ2-2,TRBV19,-,-,CASTIGSPSGELFF,TGTGCCAGTACCATAGGTAGTCCCTCCGGGGAGCTGTTTTTT
TRBJ2-7,TRBV25-1,few,-,CASSEIGGPYADEQYF,TGTGCCAGCAGTGAAATCGGAGGACCTTATGCCGACGAGCAGTACTTC
TRBJ2-2,TRBV19,few,-,CASSIDSAGGELFF,TGTGCCAGTAGTATAGACAGTGCGGGCGGGGAGCTGTTTTTT
TRBJ2-3,TRBV2,many,-,CASSEQGTDTQYF,TGTGCCAGCAGTGAACAGGGGACAGATACGCAGTATTTT
TRBJ2-7,TRBV4-1,-,TRBD1,CASSQEAYTGQPYEQYF,TGCGCCAGCAGCCAAGAGGCCTATACGGGACAGCCCTACGAGCAGTACTTC
TRBJ2-5,TRBV19,few,TRBD2,CASSFAGVGKTQYF,TGTGCCAGTAGTTTCGCGGGGGTAGGAAAGACCCAGTACTTC
TRBJ2-4,TRBV6-1,-,-,CASSLEGIAKNIQYF,TGTGCCAGCAGCCTTGAGGGGATAGCCAAAAACATTCAGTACTTC
TRBJ1-1,TRBV19,few,-,CASIVGGMNTEAFF,TGTGCCAGTATTGTTGGGGGCATGAACACTGAAGCTTTCTTT
TRBJ1-4,TRBV5-5,many,-,CASSQPSGLSEKLFF,TGTGCCAGCAGCCAGCCTTCAGGGTTAAGTGAAAAACTGTTTTTT
TRBJ1-1,TRBV7-9,-,-,CASSLAPYRGGTEAFF,TGTGCCAGCAGCTTAGCGCCGTATAGAGGGGGGACTGAAGCTTTCTTT
TRBJ2-3,TRBV30,few,-,CAWSDDTDTQYF,TGTGCCTGGAGTGACGACACAGATACGCAGTATTTT
TRBJ2-2,TRBV19,-,TRBD2,CASNRLAGVAGELFF,TGTGCCAGTAACAGACTAGCGGGAGTAGCCGGGGAGCTGTTTTTT
TRBJ1-1,TRBV27,many,-,CASRGPTEAFF,TGTGCCAGCAGGGGACCCACTGAAGCTTTCTTT
TRBJ2-4,TRBV7-2,-,-,CASSLYDLSVAKNIQYF,TGTGCCAGCAGCCTATACGACCTATCGGTGGCCAAAAACATTCAGTACTTC
TRBJ2-7,TRBV11-2,-,-,CASSLEVGPYEQYF,TGTGCCAGCAGCTTAGAGGTAGGGCCGTACGAGCAGTACTTC
TRBJ1-2,TRBV21-1,few,-,CASKRRDRGSGYTF,TGTGCCAGTAAGCGCCGGGACAGGGGGTCTGGCTACACCTTC
TRBJ1-5,TRBV27,-,-,CASRKNSGPNQPQHF,TGTGCCAGCAGAAAAAATTCAGGGCCCAATCAGCCCCAGCATTTT
TRBJ2-7,TRBV4-3,-,-,CAGSQGRTVLSYEQYF,TGCGCCGGCAGTCAAGGCCGCACCGTTCTCTCCTACGAGCAGTACTTC
TRBJ2-1,TRBV12-3/TRBV12-4,-,TRBD2,CASSLGTSGSGEQFF,TGTGCCAGCAGTCTCGGGACTAGCGGGAGTGGTGAGCAGTTCTTC
TRBJ1-1,TRBV20-1,-,-,CSARDAPNTEAFF,TGCAGTGCTAGAGACGCACCGAACACTGAAGCTTTCTTT
TRBJ1-1,TRBV2,-,-,CASSDCAEAFF,TGTGCCAGCAGTGATTGTGCTGAAGCTTTCTTT
TRBJ2-3,TRBV29-1,many,-,CSVFTRGDTQYF,TGCAGCGTTTTTACTAGGGGTGATACGCAGTATTTT
TRBJ2-7,TRBV19,-,TRBD2,CASSIREADEQYF,TGTGCCAGTAGTATACGGGAGGCGGACGAGCAGTACTTC
TRBJ2-7,TRBV14,-,TRBD2,CASSQDWTSYEQYF,TGTGCCAGCAGCCAAGATTGGACTAGCTACGAGCAGTACTTC
TRBJ2-7,TRBV27,many,-,CASSPASSYEQYF,TGTGCCAGCAGCCCCGCAAGCTCCTACGAGCAGTACTTC
TRBJ2-2,TRBV3-1,few,TRBD2,CASSTLAGGPGELFF,TGTGCCAGCAGTACCTTAGCGGGAGGGCCCGGGGAGCTGTTTTTT
TRBJ2-3,TRBV28,many,TRBD1,CASSLMTGGLDTQYF,TGTGCCAGCAGTTTAATGACAGGGGGCCTAGATACGCAGTATTTT
TRBJ1-2,TRBV19,few,TRBD1,CATAQGRMDYGYTF,TGTGCCACCGCACAGGGGCGAATGGATTATGGCTACACCTTC
TRBJ2-4,TRBV5-5,-,-,CASSWGESSIQYF,TGTGCCAGCAGCTGGGGTGAGTCCAGCATTCAGTACTTC